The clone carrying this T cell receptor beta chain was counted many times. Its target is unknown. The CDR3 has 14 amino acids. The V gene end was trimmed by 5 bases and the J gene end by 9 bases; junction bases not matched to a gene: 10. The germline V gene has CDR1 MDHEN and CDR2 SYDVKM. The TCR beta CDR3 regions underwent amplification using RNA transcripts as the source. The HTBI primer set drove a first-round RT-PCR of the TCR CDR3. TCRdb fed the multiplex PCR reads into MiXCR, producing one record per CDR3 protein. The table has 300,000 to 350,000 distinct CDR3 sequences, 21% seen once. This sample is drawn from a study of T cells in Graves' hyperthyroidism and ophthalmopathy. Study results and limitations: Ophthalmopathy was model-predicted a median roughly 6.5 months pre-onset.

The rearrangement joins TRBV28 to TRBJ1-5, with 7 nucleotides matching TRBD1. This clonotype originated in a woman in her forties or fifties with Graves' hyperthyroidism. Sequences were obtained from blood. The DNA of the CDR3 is TGTGCCAGCAGTCCCGGACAGGCGGGGTGGCCCCAGCATTTT. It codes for CASSPGQAGWPQHF.